Reported below is one TCR beta chain. Its antigen is not known. This specimen comes from a study of T-cell reconstitution after alpha-beta-depleted transplantation in children. CDR3 length: 12 amino acids. Looked up from germline, CDR1 is SQVTM and CDR2 is ANQGSEA. Trimming cost V 3 bases and J 4 bases, with 9 bases left between them. Whole-study results and caveats: The study reportedly traced alpha-beta T cells about two months after transplant to several hundred expanded graft clones. By one year post-transplant, T-cell counts and diversity largely arose from T cells that were newly produced. At day 60, the high TCRbeta diversity found in some patients originated from recipient T cells and thymic progenitors that had survived.

Construction of the TCRbeta library involved unique molecular identifiers. Each CDR3 protein is one row after TCRdb ran MiXCR on the PCR reads. The repertoire includes 300,000 to 350,000 distinct CDR3 sequences, roughly 17% of them detected once, and around 41% sits in the top ten. The sequence derives from a male patient aged 2-9 years who had a stem cell transplant for acute lymphoblastic leukemia, so the T cells may come from the graft donor. The input for sequencing was PBMCs, mostly from graft donor cells, taken 360 days after TCRalphabeta/CD19-depleted stem cell transplant. The chain couples TRBV29-1 to TRBJ1-2; D gene unclear. CDR3 region: CSVEDLSYGYTF. CDR3 coding DNA: TGCAGCGTTGAGGATCTCTCCTATGGCTACACCTTC.